This T cell receptor beta chain comes out of a study of T cell changes during pregnancy in multiple sclerosis. Sequencing used immunoSEQ multiplex PCR; TCRdb keeps in-frame clones, though not all of them. The sample holds under 80,000 clones, more than 90% seen once. Germline values: CDR1 SGHNT, CDR2 YYREEE (reference sequence). V shed 4 bases and J 2 bases; nucleotides not matched to a gene: 8. The length of the CDR3 is 16 residues. This chain links TRBV5-4 with TRBJ2-5; 10 nucleotides match TRBD2. This receptor was identified in a female donor in good health, enrolled as a control in a pregnancy study. The source material was peripheral blood, sampled after pregnancy. CDR3 nucleotides: TGTGCCAGCAGCCCCGCTCAGCGGGGGGGTCAAGAGACCCAGTACTTC. It translates to CASSPAQRGGQETQYF.